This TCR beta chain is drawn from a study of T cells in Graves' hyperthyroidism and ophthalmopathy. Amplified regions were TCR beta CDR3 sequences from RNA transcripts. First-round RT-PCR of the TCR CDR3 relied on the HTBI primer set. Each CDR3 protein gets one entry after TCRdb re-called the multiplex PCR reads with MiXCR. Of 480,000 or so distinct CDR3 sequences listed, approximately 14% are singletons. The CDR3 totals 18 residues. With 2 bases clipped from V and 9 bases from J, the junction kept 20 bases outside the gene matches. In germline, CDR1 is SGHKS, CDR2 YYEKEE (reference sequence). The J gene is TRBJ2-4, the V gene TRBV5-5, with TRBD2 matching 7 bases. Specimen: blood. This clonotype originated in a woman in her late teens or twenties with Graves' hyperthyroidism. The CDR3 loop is CASSFIGGAGANGGIQYF. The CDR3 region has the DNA TGTGCCAGCAGCTTCATTGGAGGCGCGGGAGCGAATGGGGGCATTCAGTACTTC.